A selection of T cell receptor beta chains follows, all from one sample in a study of CD8 T cells in ankylosing spondylitis. MiXCR was run by TCRdb on the 5' RACE reads, yielding one entry per CDR3 protein. Among under 950,000 distinct CDR3 sequences listed, roughly 20% were seen once. The sample taken for sequencing was blood, either unsorted or a sorted T cell fraction (not recorded which). These receptor sequences come from a male donor with ankylosing spondylitis. The conserved cysteine and the conserved F or W are not part of the CDR3 here. Size tells how often a clone was seen (once, few, many) or the class of an expanded clone, and some rows leave it out.

size	J	V	CDR3
many	TRBJ1-5	TRBV12-3/TRBV12-4	ASSLADSSNQPQH
NA	TRBJ2-7	TRBV30	AWIRGREQY
NA	TRBJ2-1	TRBV20-1	SARDILAAREDEQF
NA	TRBJ2-2	TRBV20-1	SAVPGPDPGELF
many	TRBJ2-1	TRBV7-9	ASSLQGDYNEQF
NA	TRBJ2-7	TRBV9	ASSVVDREGEQY
NA	TRBJ2-5	TRBV12-3/TRBV12-4	ASSLRVGRETQY
NA	TRBJ1-1	TRBV29-1	SVAIYRAGRTEAF
NA	TRBJ2-7	TRBV3-1	ASSIQGTYEQY
NA	TRBJ2-7	TRBV11-2	ASSFRPELPLYEQY
few	TRBJ1-2	TRBV24-1	ATSPATGNNGYT
few	TRBJ2-5	TRBV12-3/TRBV12-4	ASSLGAGVRETQY
NA	TRBJ2-7	TRBV5-1	ASSSTSKSYEQY
few	TRBJ2-1	TRBV20-1	SASTGTTNEQF
many	TRBJ2-1	TRBV9	ASSKGQFNEQF